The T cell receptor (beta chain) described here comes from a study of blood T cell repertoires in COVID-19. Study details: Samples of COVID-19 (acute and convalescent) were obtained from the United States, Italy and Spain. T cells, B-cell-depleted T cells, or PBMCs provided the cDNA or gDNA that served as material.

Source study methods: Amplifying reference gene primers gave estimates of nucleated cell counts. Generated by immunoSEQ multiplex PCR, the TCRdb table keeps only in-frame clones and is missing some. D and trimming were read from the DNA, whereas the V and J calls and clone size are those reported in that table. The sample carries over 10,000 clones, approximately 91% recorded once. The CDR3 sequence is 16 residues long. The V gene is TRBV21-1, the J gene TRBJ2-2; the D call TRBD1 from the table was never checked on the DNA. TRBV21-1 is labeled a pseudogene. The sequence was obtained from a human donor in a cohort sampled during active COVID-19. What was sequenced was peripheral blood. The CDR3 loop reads CASSKGRGRITGELFF. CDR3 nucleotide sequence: TGTGCCAGCAGCAAGGGCAGGGGGCGCATAACCGGGGAGCTGTTTTTT.